The 5 T cell receptor beta chains in this list originate from one sample, sequenced in a study of Graves' ophthalmopathy and Graves' hyperthyroidism. RNA transcripts yielded amplified TCR beta CDR3 regions. HTBI-primed first-round RT-PCR preceded second-round multiplex PCR. TCRdb fed the multiplex PCR reads into MiXCR, producing one record per CDR3 protein. This sample has 200,000 to 300,000 distinct CDR3 sequences, with around 42% found just once. The sample comprised peripheral blood. These receptors were obtained from an adult man with Graves' ophthalmopathy.

This sequence joins TRBV10-2 and TRBJ2-5; 14 bases map to TRBD2. Per germline, CDR1 WSHSY and CDR2 SAAADI. V lost 5 bases and J lost 1; bases outside the gene matches: 12. This CDR3 has 19 residues. The CDR3 DNA is TGCGCCAGCAGTTCCCTCCAGGGACTAGCGGGAGAAAGCCAAGAGACCCAGTACTTC. Translated, it gives CASSSLQGLAGESQETQYF.

This clonotype was observed a handful of times. The chain links TRBV20-1 to TRBJ1-4, with D uncertain. V gave up 5 bases and J gave up 0 bases, with 10 bases separating them. Germline V gene sequence: CDR1 DFQATT, CDR2 SNEGSKA (reference sequence). The CDR3 contains 14 residues. CDR3 amino acids: CSASRAATNEKLFF. CDR3 sequence (DNA): TGCAGTGCTTCTCGAGCTGCAACTAATGAAAAACTGTTTTTT.

The genes are TRBV9 and TRBJ1-2; 10 nucleotides align to TRBD1. J was trimmed by 4 bases and V by 4 bases; bases with no gene match: 13. The CDR3 is 17 residues long. The germline V gene encodes CDR1 SGDLS and CDR2 YYNGEE. The CDR3 is CASSQVTGQGNRYGYTF. CDR3 sequence (DNA): TGTGCCAGCAGCCAAGTTACGGGACAGGGGAACCGCTATGGCTACACCTTC.

The genes are TRBV7-6 and TRBJ2-7; no definite D call. V gave up 1 base and J gave up 2 bases, with 9 bases separating them. CDR3 size: 14 residues. CDR1 is SGHVS, CDR2 FNYEAQ, per germline. CDR3 in amino acids: CASSLVTVPYEQYF. The CDR3 DNA reads TGTGCCAGCAGCTTAGTGACGGTACCCTACGAGCAGTACTTC.

J is TRBJ2-2 and V is TRBV7-9; D is perhaps TRBD2 (5 bases). Trimming removed 7 bases from V and 4 bases from J, with 16 bases in between. Germline CDR1 and CDR2: SEHNR and FQNEAQ (reference sequence). CDR3 length equals 15 residues. The CDR3 nucleotides are TGTGCCAGCAAGCACCGGGATCATTTCACCGGGGAGCTGTTTTTT. This translates into CASKHRDHFTGELFF. Based on the CDR3 plus reference TRBV7-9 and TRBJ2-2, the full variable domain is DTGVSQNPRHKITKRGQNVTFRCDPISEHNRLYWYRQTLGQGPEFLTYFQNEAQLEKSRLLSDRFSAERPKGSFSTLEIQRTEQGDSAMYLCASKHRDHFTGELFFGEGSRLTVL.